Listed here are 14 T cell receptor beta chains from one sample, sequenced in a study of shared clonotypes between healthy human individuals. Only CD45RO-negative cells positively selected for CCR7 counted as naive CD8 cells, so terminally differentiated effector memory CD45RA+ cells were excluded. Only in-frame clones appear in the TCRdb table, and some are missing; sequencing was by immunoSEQ multiplex PCR. The table shows about 2.1 million clones, with just over 90% occurring only once. Material: naive CD8+ T cells from PBMCs. The source of these receptors is a man aged 18 to 30 in good health. Some clones in this sample may be carry-over from other donors' samples.

V usage is TRBV9 and J usage is TRBJ2-6, with 7 nucleotides matching TRBD2. Per the germline V gene, CDR1 is SGDLS and CDR2 is YYNGEE. With 0 bases clipped from V and 4 bases from J, the junction kept 1 base outside the gene matches. The CDR3 runs to 15 residues. CDR3 nucleotide sequence: TGTGCCAGCAGCGTAGCGGGGGGAGGGGCCAACGTCCTGACTTTC. This encodes CASSVAGGGANVLTF.

This clone was observed a single time. V and J are TRBV25-1 and TRBJ1-2, with D possibly being TRBD1 (5 bases). The CDR3 totals 13 residues. Trimming removed 2 bases from V and 7 bases from J, with 11 bases in between. Germline CDR1 reads MGHDK; CDR2 reads SYGVNS. The CDR3 spells CASSERGSSGYTF. The CDR3 bases are TGTGCCAGCAGTGAACGGGGGAGTTCTGGCTACACCTTC.

The rearrangement uses TRBV7-9 and TRBJ1-4, with TRBD1 matching over 8 bases. Germline CDR1 reads SEHNR; CDR2 reads FQNEAQ (reference sequence). Trimming at V came to 4 bases and at J to 6 bases, leaving 4 bases not matched to a gene. The CDR3 spans 14 residues. As DNA, the CDR3 is TGTGCCAGCAGCTCGAAGACAGGGGATGAAAAACTGTTTTTT. Its translation is CASSSKTGDEKLFF.

The chain joins TRBV7-8 to TRBJ1-5; 10 bases map to TRBD1. The CDR3 runs 17 residues. V lost 4 bases to trimming and J lost 12 bases; unmatched junction nucleotides: 18. The germline CDR1 and CDR2 sequences are SGHVS and FQNEAQ. CDR3 nucleotides: TGTGCCAGCAGCTGGGAAACCGGGACAGGGGCCCCCAGGCTCCAGCATTTT. Its translation is CASSWETGTGAPRLQHF.

The rearrangement joins TRBV13 to TRBJ2-1; 7 bases line up with TRBD1. With V trimmed by 5 bases and J by 2 bases, 18 bases remained unmatched. Per germline, CDR1 PRHDT and CDR2 FYEKMQ (reference sequence). There are 19 residues in the CDR3. DNA for the CDR3: TGTGCCAGCAGCGCAACGCTGTCCGCAGAAGGGGGCACCTACAATGAGCAGTTCTTC. As protein: CASSATLSAEGGTYNEQFF.

There are a few counts of this clone. At the DNA level, this CDR3 is encoded by other sequences in the same sample as well. The rearrangement joins TRBV29-1 to TRBJ1-2; a possible D gene is TRBD1 (5 bases). Germline V gives CDR1 SQVTM, CDR2 ANQGSEA. The CDR3 totals 11 residues. With 2 bases removed from V and 5 bases from J, the gap between germline ends came to 6 bases. CDR3 amino acids: CSVEWGYGYTF. CDR3 DNA: TGCAGCGTTGAATGGGGGTATGGCTACACCTTC. The full variable domain, with the rest looked up from reference TRBV29-1 and TRBJ1-2, is SAVISQKPSRDICQRGTSLTIQCQVDSQVTMMFWYRQQPGQSLTLIATANQGSEATYESGFVIDKFPISRPNLTFSTLTVSNMSPEDSSIYLCSVEWGYGYTFGSGTRLTVV.

The genes are TRBV9 and TRBJ2-2; the match to TRBD2 covers 11 bases. The CDR3 contains 17 residues. After removal of 3 bases from V and 6 bases from J, the junction contained 10 bases not matched to a gene. Germline V CDR1 and CDR2: SGDLS, YYNGEE. CDR3 in amino acids: CASSGPRTSGFSGELFF. CDR3 in DNA: TGTGCCAGCAGCGGCCCTAGGACTAGCGGGTTTTCCGGGGAGCTGTTTTTT.

The chain combines TRBV29-1 with TRBJ1-2; D remains ambiguous. The CDR3 is 11 amino acids. The V end lost 6 bases, the J end lost 7 bases, and 12 bases lay between the germline ends. Germline lookup yields CDR1 SQVTM and CDR2 ANQGSEA. The CDR3 nucleotides read TGCAGCGTGCCCCTTCCTCGTGGCTACACCTTC. Amino acid sequence: CSVPLPRGYTF.

The chain carries TRBV5-6 and TRBJ2-1; TRBD2 agrees at 11 bases. CDR1 is SGHDT and CDR2 is YYEEEE in the germline V gene. This CDR3 is built from 16 residues. V was pared by 3 bases and J by 4 bases, with 6 bases of the junction left unmatched. CDR3 bases: TGTGCCAGCAGCTCCGAACTAGCGGGAGATTACAATGAGCAGTTCTTC. This sequence encodes CASSSELAGDYNEQFF.

The rearrangement links TRBV6-1 to TRBJ1-5; D remains ambiguous. Trimming pared 1 base from V and 1 base from J, leaving 11 bases between. This CDR3 comprises 16 residues. CDR1 is MNHNS and CDR2 is SASEGT in the germline V gene. In DNA, the CDR3 is TGTGCCAGCAGTGAAGGGCCCTCAACAAGCAATCAGCCCCAGCATTTT. Protein sequence: CASSEGPSTSNQPQHF.

This chain joins TRBV6-1 and TRBJ1-2; 8 nucleotides align to TRBD1. Germline CDR1 is MNHNS and CDR2 is SASEGT. Germline trimming cut 3 bases from V and 4 bases from J; bases unmatched to any gene: 10. The CDR3 has 16 residues. CDR3 sequence: CASSDRGQGPPYGYTF. The CDR3 bases are TGTGCCAGCAGTGACCGAGGACAGGGCCCCCCCTATGGCTACACCTTC.

The J gene is TRBJ1-4, the V gene TRBV4-3; D is uncertain. The germline CDR1 and CDR2 sequences are LGHNA and YSLEER. The CDR3 totals 18 residues. V was trimmed by 1 base and J by 0 bases, leaving 15 bases between them. The DNA of the CDR3 is TGCGCCAGCAGCCAAGTGTCGTGGCAGGTCGCAACTAATGAAAAACTGTTTTTT. Amino acid sequence: CASSQVSWQVATNEKLFF.

The chain links TRBV6-1 to TRBJ2-1; D gene uncertain. CDR1 and CDR2 from the germline V gene are MNHNS and SASEGT. The CDR3 consists of 15 residues. Trimming removed 0 bases at V and 3 bases at J, with 9 bases between. The CDR3 sequence is CASSEANRNYNEQFF. The CDR3 region has the DNA TGTGCCAGCAGTGAAGCGAACCGTAACTACAATGAGCAGTTCTTC.

In DNA form, the CDR3 reads TGTGCCAGCAGTTTATCCGGGGGGGCCGGGGAGCTGTTTTTT. Protein product: CASSLSGGAGELFF. The rearrangement links TRBV28 to TRBJ2-2; 8 nucleotides agree with TRBD2. V dropped 1 base and J dropped 6; count of bases not matched to a gene: 1. This CDR3 is 14 amino acids long. The germline V gene has CDR1 MDHEN and CDR2 SYDVKM. Using reference TRBV28 and TRBJ2-2 for the parts outside the CDR3, the full variable domain is DVKVTQSSRYLVKRTGEKVFLECVQDMDHENMFWYRQDPGLGLRLIYFSYDVKMKEKGDIPEGYSVSREKKERFSLILESASTNQTSMYLCASSLSGGAGELFFGEGSRLTVL.